This T cell receptor (beta chain) appears in the sequencing data of a study of naive and memory T cell subsets. General study findings and limits: Naive and memory subsets had different power law exponents for TCR abundance. Gini index rose across naive, CM, EM and EMRA in CD4 and CD8.

The CDR3 runs to 15 residues. Only a few counts were recorded for this clonotype. The antigen is undetermined. An equimolar mix of two oligonucleotides served as the beta constant-region primer for TRBC1 and TRBC2. The ligated cDNA underwent four PCR rounds using SP2 and nested alpha and beta constant-region primers. TCRdb ran MiXCR on the UMI-ligation and nested PCR reads and lists one entry per CDR3 protein. Altogether roughly 40,000 distinct CDR3 sequences are present, 10% to 15% being singletons, with the ten largest covering around 20%. What was sequenced was effector memory CD4+ T cells from blood. Subset indicated: effector memory, CD45RA- CD27-. J is TRBJ1-4 and V is TRBV21-1; the table's D gene call, TRBD1, was not cross checked with the DNA. TRBV21-1 is deemed a pseudogene. This TCR derives from a human donor in good health. DNA of the CDR3: TGTGCCAGCAGCGCCCGAACCCCTCAGGGTGAAAAACTGTTTTTT. Amino acid sequence: CASSARTPQGEKLFF.